The TCR beta chain under discussion was sequenced for a study of blood T cell repertoires in COVID-19. The CDR3 is 18 residues long. With 0 bases clipped from V and 6 bases from J, the junction kept 14 bases outside the gene matches. CDR1 and CDR2 from the germline V gene are LGHDT and YNNKEL (reference sequence). TCRdb's copy holds only in-frame clones and misses some; the assay was immunoSEQ multiplex PCR. Of about 260,000 clones listed, approximately 91% are singletons. This clone has only a few counts. Sequences were obtained from peripheral blood. The source of this sequence is a woman younger than 45 with COVID-19, enrolled during active disease. V is TRBV3-1 (or the pseudogene TRBV3-2) and J is TRBJ2-3; 8 bases fit TRBD2. CDR3 amino acids: CASSQDNAGGGVRDTQYF. For the CDR3, the DNA is TGTGCCAGCAGCCAAGATAATGCGGGAGGAGGGGTACGCGATACGCAGTATTTT.